The 32 T cell receptor beta chains presented below share a single source sample, sequenced in a study of blood T cell repertoires in COVID-19. The method was immunoSEQ multiplex PCR; TCRdb's version includes in-frame clones alone and lacks a portion of them. The sample lists fewer than 600,000 clones; about 88% were seen once. The sample consisted of peripheral blood. The receptors here all came from a man aged 18-30 years with COVID-19, enrolled during active disease.

The V and J genes are TRBV7-9 and TRBJ2-7; 8 positions match TRBD2. V shed 3 bases and J 7 bases; nucleotides not matched to a gene: 14. CDR1 is SEHNR, CDR2 FQNEAQ, per germline (reference sequence). This CDR3 comprises 16 residues. In DNA, the CDR3 is TGTGCCAGCAGCTTCCTCACTGGGACTAGATCGGAAGAGCAGTACTTC. Its protein product is CASSFLTGTRSEEQYF. The variable domain in full, with the rest retrieved from reference TRBV7-9 and TRBJ2-7, is DTGVSQNPRHKITKRGQNVTFRCDPISEHNRLYWYRQTLGQGPEFLTYFQNEAQLEKSRLLSDRFSAERPKGSFSTLEIQRTEQGDSAMYLCASSFLTGTRSEEQYFGPGTRLTVT.

This clone appeared once. The gene calls are TRBV5-5 and TRBJ2-2, with 7 bases matching TRBD2. The CDR3 is made up of 14 amino acids. Germline values: CDR1 SGHKS, CDR2 YYEKEE (reference sequence). Trimming at V came to 4 bases and at J to 6 bases, leaving 6 bases not matched to a gene. The CDR3 protein is CASSLGLVAGELFF. CDR3 DNA sequence: TGTGCCAGCAGCCTCGGACTAGTCGCCGGGGAGCTGTTTTTT.

The V and J genes are TRBV6-5 and TRBJ1-5; D is unclear. The CDR3 contains 13 residues. V was clipped by 2 bases and J by 5 bases, with 7 bases between them. The germline CDR1 and CDR2 sequences are MNHEY and SVGAGI. DNA of the CDR3: TGTGCCAGCAGTTACCGGCAGGATCAGCCCCAGCATTTT. This codes for CASSYRQDQPQHF.

The CDR3 nucleotides read TGCGCCAGCAGCCAAAGATCAGGGGTGACGAGCACAGATACGCAGTATTTT. It specifies CASSQRSGVTSTDTQYF. V gene TRBV4-1 combines with J gene TRBJ2-3; perhaps TRBD1 as D (6 bases). The CDR3 runs 17 residues. Germline assignment: CDR1 MGHRA and CDR2 YSYEKL. V lost 2 bases and J 0 bases, leaving 15 bases between the germline ends.

Ten or more counts support this clone. The chain uses TRBV10-2 and TRBJ2-1; the match to TRBD2 covers 8 bases. Germline V gene lookup returns CDR1 WSHSY and CDR2 SAAADI. V was pared by 5 bases and J by 9 bases, with 12 bases of the junction left unmatched. The length of the CDR3 is 15 residues. The chain's CDR3 is CASSPTSVEYGEQFF. The CDR3 DNA follows: TGCGCCAGCAGTCCGACTAGCGTCGAGTATGGTGAGCAGTTCTTC.

This clone was detected once. The junction and the germline gene differ at one end; a read error may be behind it. V usage is TRBV15 and J usage is TRBJ2-5; TRBD2 aligns across 7 bases. Germline CDR1 reads LNHNV; CDR2 reads YYDKDF (reference sequence). The CDR3 covers 17 residues. The CDR3 spells CATSSFPGLTDQETQYF. CDR3 DNA sequence: TGTGCCACCAGCAGCTTTCCGGGACTAACGGACCAGGAGACCCAGTACTTC.

The V call is TRBV5-4, the J call TRBJ2-7; 8 bases map to TRBD2. This CDR3 region has 15 residues. CDR1 and CDR2 from the germline V gene are SGHNT and YYREEE (reference sequence). Unmatched junction bases numbered 6, after V lost 4 bases and J lost 0 bases. The CDR3 sequence: CASSPAGGSSYEQYF. CDR3 bases: TGTGCCAGCAGCCCGGCGGGGGGCAGCTCCTACGAGCAGTACTTC.

This clone was counted a single time. J is TRBJ1-2 and V is TRBV7-9; TRBD1 is a possible D gene (6 bases). The germline gives CDR1 SEHNR, CDR2 FQNEAQ (reference sequence). The CDR3 extends over 13 amino acids. V was clipped by 8 bases and J by 7 bases, with 17 bases between them. The CDR3 protein is CASSRTGLGGYTF. The CDR3 DNA sequence: TGTGCCAGCTCCCGAACAGGGTTGGGTGGCTACACCTTC.

The V call is TRBV5-1, the J call TRBJ2-7; D perhaps matches TRBD1 (6 bases). Germline assignment: CDR1 SGHRS and CDR2 YFSETQ. There are 14 residues in the CDR3. V was shortened by 4 bases and J by 3 bases, with 14 bases between the two germline ends. CDR3 coding DNA: TGCGCCAGCAGCGAGGACAGATCCTTCTACGAGCAGTACTTC. Residues: CASSEDRSFYEQYF.

The V and J genes are TRBV21-1 and TRBJ1-5; TRBD1 was called by the table and not checked on the DNA. TRBV21-1 is classified as a pseudogene. This CDR3 has 15 residues. For the CDR3, the DNA is TGTGCCAGCAGCAAGGGACAGGAGGGCAATCAGCCCCAGCATTTT. Translation: CASSKGQEGNQPQHF.

This clone occurred once. CDR3 residues: CASSNPRGLDEQFF. CDR3 sequence (DNA): TGCGCCAGCAGCAACCCTAGGGGGTTGGATGAGCAGTTCTTC. J is TRBJ2-1 and V is TRBV5-1; a possible D gene is TRBD1 (6 bases). The CDR3 covers 14 residues. Germline V lookup: CDR1 SGHRS, CDR2 YFSETQ. Trimming removed 4 bases at V and 8 bases at J, with 16 bases between.

The V and J genes are TRBV3-1 (or the pseudogene TRBV3-2) and TRBJ2-1, with D possibly matching TRBD1 (5 bases). Trimming cost V 0 bases and J 5 bases, with 14 bases left between them. The CDR3 runs to 16 residues. Per germline, CDR1 LGHDT and CDR2 YNNKEL (reference sequence). The CDR3 loop reads CASSQDNGRVNNEQFF. As DNA, the CDR3 is TGTGCCAGCAGCCAAGATAACGGCAGGGTCAACAATGAGCAGTTCTTC.

The chain carries TRBV5-1 and TRBJ2-5; D gene unclear. V was cut by 0 bases and J by 2 bases, with 17 bases left in between. The CDR3 contains 17 residues. CDR1 is SGHRS and CDR2 is YFSETQ in the germline V gene. DNA of the CDR3: TGCGCCAGCAGCTTGGACGCTCATGGCAGGTTACAAGAGACCCAGTACTTC. Amino acids: CASSLDAHGRLQETQYF.

The chain is built from TRBV15 and TRBJ2-5; D remains ambiguous. The CDR3 is 14 residues long. V was pared by 4 bases and J by 2 bases, with 11 bases between. The V gene's germline CDR1 is LNHNV and CDR2 YYDKDF (reference sequence). The CDR3 bases are TGTGCCACCAGCAACGATCGGTGGCAAGAGACCCAGTACTTC. Translating it yields CATSNDRWQETQYF. Drawing the rest from reference TRBV15 and TRBJ2-5, the complete variable domain is DAMVIQNPRYQVTQFGKPVTLSCSQTLNHNVMYWYQQKSSQAPKLLFHYYDKDFNNEADTPDNFQSRRPNTSFCFLDIRSPGLGDTAMYLCATSNDRWQETQYFGPGTRLLVL.

The chain combines TRBV5-1 with TRBJ2-1; the match to TRBD1 covers 8 bases. The J segment lost 5 bases and the V segment lost 3 bases, leaving 7 bases of the junction unmatched. CDR1 and CDR2 (germline): SGHRS, YFSETQ. This CDR3 has 15 residues. CDR3 region: CASSWGGQGHNEQFF. In nucleotides, the CDR3 is TGCGCCAGCAGCTGGGGTGGACAGGGCCACAATGAGCAGTTCTTC. Variable domain in full (rest from reference TRBV5-1 and TRBJ2-1): KAGVTQTPRYLIKTRGQQVTLSCSPISGHRSVSWYQQTPGQGLQFLFEYFSETQRNKGNFPGRFSGRQFSNSRSEMNVSTLELGDSALYLCASSWGGQGHNEQFFGPGTRLTVL.

V gene TRBV3-1 (or the pseudogene TRBV3-2) combines with J gene TRBJ1-1; TRBD1 is a possible D gene (5 bases). CDR3 length equals 14 residues. Deletions cut 2 bases from V and 5 bases from J, with 12 bases between. Germline V CDR1 and CDR2: LGHDT, YNNKEL (reference sequence). CDR3 DNA: TGTGCCAGCAGCCAACGGGGGGGAGCGACTGAAGCTTTCTTT. Translated, it gives CASSQRGGATEAFF.

This clone was observed a single time. This chain joins TRBV10-3 and TRBJ2-3; 7 bases fit TRBD1. Germline-derived CDR1 and CDR2 are ENHRY and SYGVKD. The CDR3 length is 14 residues. J lost 2 bases, V lost 6 bases, and 5 bases had no gene match. The CDR3 is CAIRPGQATDTQYF. CDR3 nucleotides: TGTGCCATCAGACCTGGACAGGCCACAGATACGCAGTATTTT.

This clone has a handful of counts. The rearrangement links TRBV7-6 to TRBJ2-3; 9 bases are shared with TRBD2. Germline trimming cut 5 bases from V and 0 bases from J; bases unmatched to any gene: 9. CDR3 length equals 17 residues. Germline lookup yields CDR1 SGHVS and CDR2 FNYEAQ. The CDR3 spells CASSHSGGPISTDTQYF. DNA for the CDR3: TGTGCCAGCAGCCATAGCGGGGGACCCATTAGCACAGATACGCAGTATTTT.

The V gene is TRBV4-1, the J gene TRBJ2-7; 7 bases map to TRBD2. This CDR3 has 16 amino acids. From germline, CDR1 is MGHRA and CDR2 YSYEKL. V was pared by 0 bases and J by 0 bases, with 5 bases of the junction left unmatched. The chain's CDR3 is CASSQEGWTSSYEQYF. The CDR3 region has the DNA TGCGCCAGCAGCCAAGAAGGTTGGACTAGCTCCTACGAGCAGTACTTC.

The table lists this clone with a count of one. This chain links TRBV10-3 with TRBJ2-1, with 8 bases that match TRBD2. V shed 3 bases, J shed 8 bases, and the junction held 3 bases outside the gene matches. The CDR3 has 13 amino acids. Germline values: CDR1 ENHRY, CDR2 SYGVKD. The chain's CDR3 is CAISDRGGDEQFF. DNA for the CDR3: TGTGCCATCAGTGACCGGGGGGGCGATGAGCAGTTCTTC.

The CDR3 sequence is CASSLPGQQQYF. Written as DNA, the CDR3 is TGTGCCAGCAGTTTACCCGGACAGCAGCAGTACTTC. The chain is built from TRBV27 and TRBJ2-7, with D perhaps matching TRBD1 (6 bases). The germline V and J ends were trimmed by 2 bases and 8 bases, with 10 bases remaining between them. The CDR3 totals 12 residues. Looked up from germline, CDR1 is MNHEY and CDR2 is SMNVEV (reference sequence).

The chain links TRBV9 to TRBJ2-5; D may be TRBD2 (5 bases). Trimming took 0 bases from V and 2 from J, leaving 8 bases between them. The CDR3 spans 14 residues. The germline CDR1 and CDR2 sequences are SGDLS and YYNGEE. CDR3 nucleotide sequence: TGTGCCAGCAGCGTAGTGGGAGATCAAGAGACCCAGTACTTC. Its translation is CASSVVGDQETQYF.

The rearrangement uses TRBV15 and TRBJ2-1; 13 positions agree with TRBD2. After removal of 0 bases from V and 9 bases from J, the junction contained 5 bases not matched to a gene. Germline V lookup: CDR1 LNHNV, CDR2 YYDKDF (reference sequence). This CDR3 contains 16 residues. The CDR3 DNA sequence: TGTGCCACCAGCAGAGAAAGACTAGCGGGAGGTGGTGAGCAGTTCTTC. Amino acid sequence: CATSRERLAGGGEQFF. Using reference TRBV15 and TRBJ2-1 for the parts outside the CDR3, the full variable domain is DAMVIQNPRYQVTQFGKPVTLSCSQTLNHNVMYWYQQKSSQAPKLLFHYYDKDFNNEADTPDNFQSRRPNTSFCFLDIRSPGLGDTAMYLCATSRERLAGGGEQFFGPGTRLTVL.

The rearrangement links TRBV19 to TRBJ1-5; TRBD1 matches 11 bases. The V and J ends lost 6 bases and 6 bases, in that order; junction bases with no gene match: 10. Germline loops: CDR1 LNHDA, CDR2 SQIVND (reference sequence). The length of the CDR3 is 16 residues. The CDR3 sequence: CASRDASGTGGQPQHF. The CDR3 DNA follows: TGTGCCAGTAGAGACGCGTCCGGGACAGGGGGTCAGCCCCAGCATTTT.

This chain connects TRBV5-1 to TRBJ1-4; 9 bases agree with TRBD1. The germline V gene encodes CDR1 SGHRS and CDR2 YFSETQ. The CDR3 has 16 amino acids. Trimming removed 8 bases from V and 3 bases from J; junction bases left unmatched: 11. CDR3 nucleotide sequence: TGCGCCAGGGGGACAGGGCCACGCAGACCTAATGAAAAACTGTTTTTT. This gives the protein CARGTGPRRPNEKLFF.

V usage is TRBV5-1 and J usage is TRBJ1-2; TRBD1 is a possible D gene (5 bases). Germline V CDR1 and CDR2: SGHRS, YFSETQ. Between the trimmed V and J ends, which lost 2 bases and 4 bases, there was a span of 12 bases. The CDR3 extends over 14 amino acids. The CDR3 protein is CASSFGAEFYGYTF. In DNA, the CDR3 is TGCGCCAGCAGCTTTGGGGCAGAATTCTATGGCTACACCTTC.

The chain joins TRBV12-3 or TRBV12-4 to TRBJ1-2; maybe TRBD1 (6 bases). The ends were cut back, 5 bases at V and 8 bases at J, with 9 bases in the middle. The CDR3 extends over 11 amino acids. The CDR3 sequence is CASSGGAGYTF. CDR3 DNA: TGTGCCAGCAGTGGGGGCGCCGGCTACACCTTC.

This clone was observed a single time. V is TRBV4-2 and J is TRBJ2-7, with D uncertain. The CDR3 covers 15 residues. Trimming stripped 0 bases from V and 3 bases from J, with 12 bases between. The germline V gene encodes CDR1 LGHNA and CDR2 YNFKEQ. In DNA form, the CDR3 reads TGTGCCAGCAGCCAAGAGCAGGTAATGAGCTACGAGCAGTACTTC. Residues: CASSQEQVMSYEQYF.

The chain uses TRBV18 and TRBJ2-3; 10 positions agree with TRBD2. V lost 1 base, J lost 4 bases, and 5 bases stayed unmatched. The CDR3 length is 16 residues. Germline loops: CDR1 KGHSH, CDR2 LQKENI. DNA of the CDR3: TGTGCCAGCTCACCACGGGGCAGCGGGGGGGCAGATACGCAGTATTTT. The encoded protein is CASSPRGSGGADTQYF.

The chain recombines TRBV2 with TRBJ2-1; 8 bases line up with TRBD2. The CDR3 loop spans 13 amino acids. Germline CDR1 reads SNHLY; CDR2 reads FYNNEI. Germline trimming cut 5 bases from V and 8 bases from J; bases unmatched to any gene: 5. The CDR3 coding sequence is TGTGCCAGCAGTCCGGGGGGGCAGGATGAGCAGTTCTTC. The encoded protein is CASSPGGQDEQFF.

The chain carries TRBV5-1 and TRBJ1-5, with D perhaps TRBD1 (5 bases). In germline, CDR1 is SGHRS, CDR2 YFSETQ. This CDR3 has 15 residues. The V end was cut by 0 bases, the J end by 1 base, with 8 bases between. Here the CDR3 reads CASSLAGESNQPQHF. Written as DNA, the CDR3 is TGCGCCAGCAGCTTGGCGGGGGAAAGCAATCAGCCCCAGCATTTT.

The rearrangement links TRBV5-1 to TRBJ2-7; perhaps TRBD2 as D (7 bases). This CDR3 contains 14 residues. The V gene lost 4 bases and the J gene lost 3 bases, with 14 bases spanning the gap. The germline V gene has CDR1 SGHRS and CDR2 YFSETQ. The CDR3 loop is CASSPNREGYEQYF. In DNA form, the CDR3 reads TGCGCCAGCAGCCCCAACAGGGAGGGCTACGAGCAGTACTTC.